Listed here are 21 T cell receptor beta chains from one sample, sequenced in a study of shared clonotypes between healthy human individuals. Produced via immunoSEQ multiplex PCR; TCRdb's table is partial and in-frame only. Altogether 550,000 to 600,000 clones are present, around 81% being singletons, with the ten largest covering 12%. The sequenced sample consisted of PBMCs. These receptors all stem from a woman in her forties in good health. Some clones in this sample may be carry-over from other donors' samples.

The V gene is TRBV13, the J gene TRBJ2-7, with D unresolved. The germline V gene has CDR1 PRHDT and CDR2 FYEKMQ (reference sequence). This CDR3 has 15 residues. Between the trimmed V and J ends, which lost 3 bases and 2 bases, there was a span of 14 bases. The CDR3 DNA sequence: TGTGCCAGCAGCTTCTCAACACAAACCCCCTACGAGCAGTACTTC. It yields the protein CASSFSTQTPYEQYF.

This clone was counted only a few times. Other DNA sequences in the sample encode the same CDR3. The CDR3 protein is CASSLSSGGSYNEQFF. CDR3 DNA: TGTGCCAGCAGCTTATCTAGCGGAGGTTCCTACAATGAGCAGTTCTTC. V gene TRBV7-2 combines with J gene TRBJ2-1; 7 nucleotides agree with TRBD2. Germline assignment: CDR1 SGHTA and CDR2 FQGNSA. The CDR3 loop spans 16 amino acids. V gave up 2 bases and J gave up 1 base; unmatched junction bases: 5.

This sequence joins TRBV7-2 and TRBJ1-1; D gene uncertain. Germline CDR1 and CDR2: SGHTA and FQGNSA. The CDR3 is 13 residues long. Trimming took off 5 bases at V and 1 base at J, with 8 bases between the two ends. The CDR3 spells CASSPDGNTEAFF. The CDR3 region has the DNA TGTGCCAGCAGCCCCGACGGGAACACTGAAGCTTTCTTT.

The J gene is TRBJ2-7, the V gene TRBV7-7, with 9 nucleotides matching TRBD1. The trim removed 5 bases at V and 9 bases at J, leaving 8 bases unmatched. The length of the CDR3 is 13 residues. Per the germline V gene, CDR1 is SSHAT and CDR2 is FNYEAQ (reference sequence). The CDR3 DNA is TGTGCCAGCAGCGGAGAGGACAGGGGTCGGCAGTACTTC. Translating it yields CASSGEDRGRQYF.

The J gene is TRBJ1-1, the V gene TRBV4-3, with D perhaps TRBD1 (6 bases). The V gene lost 0 bases and the J gene lost 8 bases, with 16 bases spanning the gap. CDR1 is LGHNA and CDR2 is YSLEER in the germline V gene. The CDR3 spans 15 residues. As DNA, the CDR3 is TGCGCCAGCAGCCAAGACCAGGGAGGGGGGAGAGAAGCTTTCTTT. This sequence encodes CASSQDQGGGREAFF.

V gene TRBV2 combines with J gene TRBJ1-2; D is unclear. V lost 0 bases, J lost 7 bases, and 12 bases lay in between. CDR3 length: 14 residues. Germline assignment: CDR1 SNHLY and CDR2 FYNNEI. The CDR3 loop is CASSEAGYFGGYTF. The CDR3 DNA sequence: TGTGCCAGCAGTGAAGCAGGGTATTTTGGTGGCTACACCTTC.

The rearrangement uses TRBV7-2 and TRBJ2-7, with D perhaps TRBD2 (5 bases). The V gene's germline CDR1 is SGHTA and CDR2 FQGNSA. CDR3 length equals 15 residues. Deletions cut 0 bases from V and 1 base from J, with 10 bases between. The CDR3 bases are TGTGCCAGCAGCTTAGCAGTGGGAGAATCCTACGAGCAGTACTTC. Its protein is CASSLAVGESYEQYF. Full variable domain (rest looked up from reference TRBV7-2 and TRBJ2-7): GAGVSQSPSNKVTEKGKDVELRCDPISGHTALYWYRQSLGQGLEFLIYFQGNSAPDKSGLPSDRFSAERTGGSVSTLTIQRTQQEDSAVYLCASSLAVGESYEQYFGPGTRLTVT.

This clone was recorded a few times. The rearrangement uses TRBV6-5 and TRBJ1-5, with D unclear. From germline, CDR1 is MNHEY and CDR2 SVGAGI. The CDR3 runs 15 residues. Between the trimmed V and J ends, which lost 0 bases and 4 bases, there was a span of 10 bases. CDR3 in amino acids: CASSYSSSPNQPQHF. The CDR3 DNA is TGTGCCAGCAGTTACTCGAGCAGTCCAAATCAGCCCCAGCATTTT.

The V call is TRBV11-3, the J call TRBJ2-3, with 10 nucleotides matching TRBD2. V lost 3 bases, J lost 4 bases, and 4 bases stayed unmatched. The CDR3 runs to 15 residues. Germline V lookup: CDR1 SGHNT, CDR2 YENEEA. As DNA, the CDR3 is TGTGCCAGCAGCTTTGGACTAGCGGCGTCAGATACGCAGTATTTT. Amino acid sequence: CASSFGLAASDTQYF.

The rearrangement uses TRBV2 and TRBJ1-1; TRBD1 agrees at 9 bases. The trim removed 2 bases at V and 4 bases at J, leaving 11 bases unmatched. The CDR3 has 17 residues. Germline values: CDR1 SNHLY, CDR2 FYNNEI. The CDR3 sequence is CASSESLTGGGSTEAFF. The CDR3 region has the DNA TGTGCCAGCAGTGAATCGTTGACAGGGGGGGGAAGCACTGAAGCTTTCTTT. Filled out from reference TRBV2 and TRBJ1-1, the complete variable domain reads EPEVTQTPSHQVTQMGQEVILRCVPISNHLYFYWYRQILGQKVEFLVSFYNNEISEKSEIFDDQFSVERPDGSNFTLKIRSTKLEDSAMYFCASSESLTGGGSTEAFFGQGTRLTVV.

This clone was observed a few times. J is TRBJ1-3 and V is TRBV30; unclear D gene. The CDR3 spans 12 residues. Trimming removed 2 bases from V and 0 bases from J, with 2 bases in between. The germline CDR1 and CDR2 sequences are GTSNPN and SVGIG (reference sequence). Here the CDR3 reads CAWSPSGNTIYF. CDR3 nucleotide sequence: TGTGCCTGGAGTCCCTCTGGAAACACCATATATTTT. Looking up the rest from reference TRBV30 and TRBJ1-3 gives the full variable domain: SQTIHQWPATLVQPVGSPLSLECTVEGTSNPNLYWYRQAAGRGLQLLFYSVGIGQISSEVPQNLSASRPQDRQFILSSKKLLLSDSGFYLCAWSPSGNTIYFGEGSWLTVV.

This chain connects TRBV6-1 to TRBJ1-1, with D maybe TRBD1 (6 bases). The germline V and J ends were trimmed by 3 bases and 3 bases, with 8 bases remaining between them. This CDR3 contains 13 residues. The germline V gene encodes CDR1 MNHNS and CDR2 SASEGT. The CDR3 sequence is CASSDQGHTEAFF. The CDR3 DNA reads as TGTGCCAGCAGTGACCAGGGGCACACTGAAGCTTTCTTT.

The chain recombines TRBV2 with TRBJ2-1, with TRBD2 matching 11 bases. CDR1 and CDR2 from the germline V gene are SNHLY and FYNNEI. This CDR3 is 15 amino acids long. The trim removed 6 bases at V and 6 bases at J, leaving 7 bases unmatched. DNA of the CDR3: TGTGCCAGCAGGGCTACTAGCGGGAGCTCCAATGAGCAGTTCTTC. This translates into CASRATSGSSNEQFF.

The J gene is TRBJ1-2, the V gene TRBV5-1, with 7 bases that match TRBD1. CDR3 size: 15 residues. Looked up from germline, CDR1 is SGHRS and CDR2 is YFSETQ. V shed 0 bases and J 2 bases; nucleotides not matched to a gene: 4. This CDR3 is CASSLVYRGNYGYTF. CDR3 sequence (DNA): TGCGCCAGCAGCTTGGTTTACAGGGGAAACTATGGCTACACCTTC.

V and J are TRBV11-3 and TRBJ2-2; 10 nucleotides line up with TRBD1. V shed 4 bases and J 3 bases; nucleotides not matched to a gene: 5. The length of the CDR3 is 16 residues. Germline CDR1 SGHNT, CDR2 YENEEA. CDR3 sequence: CASSSGQGVDTGELFF. The CDR3 nucleotides are TGTGCCAGCAGCTCAGGACAGGGGGTAGACACCGGGGAGCTGTTTTTT. The full variable domain, completed using reference TRBV11-3 and TRBJ2-2, is EAGVVQSPRYKIIEKKQPVAFWCNPISGHNTLYWYLQNLGQGPELLIRYENEEAVDDSQLPKDRFSAERLKGVDSTLKIQPAELGDSAVYLCASSSGQGVDTGELFFGEGSRLTVL.

The chain joins TRBV10-3 to TRBJ1-2; possibly TRBD1 for D (5 bases). The V end was cut by 0 bases, the J end by 3 bases, with 11 bases between. CDR3 size: 15 residues. The germline V gene has CDR1 ENHRY and CDR2 SYGVKD. The CDR3 here is CAISESGGEDYGYTF. In DNA, the CDR3 is TGTGCCATCAGTGAGTCTGGAGGGGAGGACTATGGCTACACCTTC.

Remarks on this clone: A far larger clone is one base from this, pointing to a likely read error. The chain is built from TRBV4-2 and TRBJ1-6; D remains ambiguous. The length of the CDR3 is 16 residues. Germline assignment: CDR1 LGHNA and CDR2 YNFKEQ. In DNA, the CDR3 is TGTACCAGCAGCCAAGCCCGCGCCTCAAATAATTCACCCCTCCACTTT. Its protein is CTSSQARASNNSPLHF.

This sequence joins TRBV6-4 and TRBJ2-3; D possibly corresponds to TRBD1 (6 bases). Trimming took 5 bases from V and 0 from J, leaving 15 bases between them. Germline V lookup: CDR1 MRHNA, CDR2 SNTAGT. The CDR3 has 16 amino acids. CDR3 amino acids: CASSPGADFSTDTQYF. In DNA form, the CDR3 reads TGTGCCAGCAGTCCAGGGGCTGACTTCAGCACAGATACGCAGTATTTT.

J is TRBJ1-1 and V is TRBV28; TRBD1 might be the D (6 bases). CDR3 size: 15 residues. Trimming removed 3 bases at V and 0 bases at J, with 11 bases between. CDR1 and CDR2 (germline): MDHEN, SYDVKM. The DNA for the CDR3 is TGTGCCAGCAGTTTGGACAGATTCATGAACACTGAAGCTTTCTTT. Its translation: CASSLDRFMNTEAFF.

This clone is a singleton in its sample. V usage is TRBV4-3 and J usage is TRBJ1-6; a possible D gene is TRBD1 (5 bases). This CDR3 is built from 14 residues. Germline V gene sequence: CDR1 LGHNA, CDR2 YSLEER. Trimming removed 1 base at V and 10 bases at J, with 11 bases between. The CDR3 DNA reads as TGCGCCAGCAGCCAAGCTCCCGGGGGATCACCCCTCCACTTT. It yields the protein CASSQAPGGSPLHF.

The CDR3 DNA follows: TGCGCCAGCAGCCAAGGACTCCACAATGAGCAGTTCTTC. It is translated as CASSQGLHNEQFF. The gene calls are TRBV4-3 and TRBJ2-1; D is undetermined. This CDR3 is built from 13 residues. The V end lost 1 base, the J end lost 5 bases, and 6 bases lay between the germline ends. Germline CDR1 and CDR2: LGHNA and YSLEER.